This is a list of T cell receptor beta chains from one sample in a study of regulatory T cells in long-lasting Graves disease. TCRdb called the multiplex PCR reads again in MiXCR, with one record for every CDR3 protein. Of about 400,000 distinct CDR3 sequences listed, around 15% were seen once; the top ten hold around 21%. The sample was also linked to a second study, of T cells in Graves' hyperthyroidism and ophthalmopathy.

The sequencing here drew on peripheral blood mononuclear cells (PBMCs), taken at new diagnosis, from a patient treated with antithyroid drugs. The source is a woman younger than 35 with Graves disease. Each CDR3 is given with its conserved first and last residue. Each record gives: V gene, J gene, clone size, D gene, CDR3 DNA, CDR3 protein. D genes are given only for firm matches. Clone size is given for some rows only: seen once, a few or many times, or a class if the clone is expanded.

v_call: TRBV19; j_call: TRBJ2-2; clone_size: NA; d_call: NA; cdr3_nt: TGTGCCAGTACCCGTCGGCGGGAGAACACCGGGGAGCTGTTTTTT; cdr3_aa: CASTRRRENTGELFF
v_call: TRBV11-3; j_call: TRBJ2-2; clone_size: many; d_call: NA; cdr3_nt: TGTGCCAGCAGCTCCGGACTTGACACCGGGGAGCTGTTTTTT; cdr3_aa: CASSSGLDTGELFF
v_call: TRBV3-1; j_call: TRBJ1-1; clone_size: many; d_call: NA; cdr3_nt: TGTGCCAGCAGCCAAGGTGCAGTCATGAACACTGAAGCTTTCTTT; cdr3_aa: CASSQGAVMNTEAFF
v_call: TRBV24-1; j_call: TRBJ1-1; clone_size: many; d_call: TRBD1; cdr3_nt: TGTGCCACCGCGACGACAGGGATGACTTTCTTT; cdr3_aa: CATATTGMTFF
v_call: TRBV20-1; j_call: TRBJ2-1; clone_size: many; d_call: TRBD2; cdr3_nt: TGCAGTGCTAGACTAGCGGGGGAATATAATGAGCAGTTCTTC; cdr3_aa: CSARLAGEYNEQFF
v_call: TRBV18; j_call: TRBJ2-3; clone_size: many; d_call: NA; cdr3_nt: TGTGCCAGCTCATTCCAGGGTCGGTCTAGCACAGATACGCAGTATTTT; cdr3_aa: CASSFQGRSSTDTQYF
v_call: TRBV10-2; j_call: TRBJ2-2; clone_size: NA; d_call: TRBD1; cdr3_nt: TGCGCCAGCAGAAAGACAGGGGGCCTCGGCGGGGAGCTGTTTTTT; cdr3_aa: CASRKTGGLGGELFF
v_call: TRBV28; j_call: TRBJ2-4; clone_size: few; d_call: TRBD2; cdr3_nt: TGTGCCAGCAAAAGCGGGGGGGCCGTACGAAGTGGCATTCAGTACTTC; cdr3_aa: CASKSGGAVRSGIQYF
v_call: TRBV7-3; j_call: TRBJ2-6; clone_size: few; d_call: TRBD1; cdr3_nt: TGTGCCAGCAGTGGGGGACAGGGCCGCTCTGGGGCCAACGTCCTGACTTTC; cdr3_aa: CASSGGQGRSGANVLTF
v_call: TRBV5-1; j_call: TRBJ2-1; clone_size: many; d_call: NA; cdr3_nt: TGCGCCAGCAGCTTGGTAGTCTGGGGGCAAGACAATGAGCAGTTCTTC; cdr3_aa: CASSLVVWGQDNEQFF
v_call: TRBV7-8; j_call: TRBJ2-7; clone_size: many; d_call: NA; cdr3_nt: TGTGCCAGCAGCTTAAGAGGGGGGACCCTATACGAGCAGTACTTC; cdr3_aa: CASSLRGGTLYEQYF
v_call: TRBV28; j_call: TRBJ1-2; clone_size: many; d_call: TRBD1; cdr3_nt: TGTGCCAGCAGTTTGGGGACAGCTAACTATGGCTACACCTTC; cdr3_aa: CASSLGTANYGYTF
v_call: TRBV18; j_call: TRBJ2-5; clone_size: NA; d_call: NA; cdr3_nt: TGTGCCAGCTCACAGAGAACACAAGAGACCCAGTACTTC; cdr3_aa: CASSQRTQETQYF
v_call: TRBV6-1; j_call: TRBJ2-3; clone_size: NA; d_call: TRBD1; cdr3_nt: TGTGCCAGCAGCGGGGGCAGGGGGCAAGATACGCAGTATTTT; cdr3_aa: CASSGGRGQDTQYF
v_call: TRBV4-2; j_call: TRBJ1-2; clone_size: few; d_call: NA; cdr3_nt: TGTGCCAGCAGCCAAGATCTGGAAGGGATCTATGGCTACACCTTC; cdr3_aa: CASSQDLEGIYGYTF
v_call: TRBV19; j_call: TRBJ1-5; clone_size: few; d_call: NA; cdr3_nt: TGTGCCAGTAGTCGGGCCGGCCCCAATCAGCCCCAGCATTTT; cdr3_aa: CASSRAGPNQPQHF
v_call: TRBV12-3/TRBV12-4; j_call: TRBJ1-4; clone_size: many; d_call: NA; cdr3_nt: TGTGCCAGCAGTTTACGACATGCAACTAATGAAAAACTGTTTTTT; cdr3_aa: CASSLRHATNEKLFF
v_call: TRBV7-8; j_call: TRBJ1-5; clone_size: NA; d_call: NA; cdr3_nt: TGTGCCAGCAGCTCCCACCTAGACAGATTTAGCAATCAGCCCCAGCATTTT; cdr3_aa: CASSSHLDRFSNQPQHF
v_call: TRBV10-3; j_call: TRBJ2-1; clone_size: few; d_call: TRBD1; cdr3_nt: TGTGCCATCAGTGAGTCTGCGGGACAGGGGTACAATGAGCAGTTCTTC; cdr3_aa: CAISESAGQGYNEQFF
v_call: TRBV12-3/TRBV12-4; j_call: TRBJ2-1; clone_size: NA; d_call: NA; cdr3_nt: TGTGCCAGCAGCCACCACTATGGGAAATCGGACAATGAGCAGTTCTTC; cdr3_aa: CASSHHYGKSDNEQFF
v_call: TRBV19; j_call: TRBJ2-7; clone_size: NA; d_call: NA; cdr3_nt: TGTGCCAGTAGTATTGCCGGGGACTCCTACGAGCAGTACTTC; cdr3_aa: CASSIAGDSYEQYF
v_call: TRBV20-1; j_call: TRBJ2-3; clone_size: many; d_call: NA; cdr3_nt: TGCAGTGCGGCCACGGGTAGCACAGATACGCAGTATTTT; cdr3_aa: CSAATGSTDTQYF
v_call: TRBV29-1; j_call: TRBJ2-7; clone_size: many; d_call: NA; cdr3_nt: TGCAGCGTGACTGACAGGGAGGGAACCTACGAGCAGTACTTC; cdr3_aa: CSVTDREGTYEQYF
v_call: TRBV5-1; j_call: TRBJ2-1; clone_size: many; d_call: NA; cdr3_nt: TGCGCCAGCAGCCACGGGCAAGGACCCAATGAGCAGTTCTTC; cdr3_aa: CASSHGQGPNEQFF
v_call: TRBV18; j_call: TRBJ1-1; clone_size: few; d_call: NA; cdr3_nt: TGTGCCAGCTCACCAAGGCACCCTGGAGGCACTGAAGCTTTCTTT; cdr3_aa: CASSPRHPGGTEAFF
v_call: TRBV12-3/TRBV12-4; j_call: TRBJ2-1; clone_size: many; d_call: TRBD2; cdr3_nt: TGTGCCAGCAGAACTAGCGGGAGTAACCATGAGCAGTTCTTC; cdr3_aa: CASRTSGSNHEQFF
v_call: TRBV6-2/TRBV6-3; j_call: TRBJ1-5; clone_size: NA; d_call: NA; cdr3_nt: TGTGCCAGCAGTTATGAGGGCTGGAGACAGCCCCAGCATTTT; cdr3_aa: CASSYEGWRQPQHF